A selection of T cell receptor beta chains follows, all from one sample in a study of shared clonotypes between healthy human individuals. Sequencing used immunoSEQ multiplex PCR; TCRdb keeps in-frame clones, though not all of them. The sample holds about a million clones; 65% to 75% are singletons and the top ten take approximately 1.5%. The sample comprised memory CD4+ T cells sorted from blood. The source is a man between 18 and 35 years old in good health. CDR3s include the opening cysteine and the closing phenylalanine or tryptophan. A D gene is named only where the DNA matches it firmly. Rows give clone size only sometimes, using once, few, many, or a class for an expanded clone.

J | size | V | D | DNA | CDR3
TRBJ2-3 | . | TRBV7-2 | TRBD2 | TGTGCCAGCAGCCCCCAGAGTAGCGGGAGGGGCACAGATACGCAGTATTTT | CASSPQSSGRGTDTQYF
TRBJ1-1 | . | TRBV7-8 | TRBD1 | TGTGCCAGCAGCGCGGGGACAGGGAACACTGAAGCTTTCTTT | CASSAGTGNTEAFF
TRBJ2-1 | . | TRBV9 | TRBD2 | TGTGCCAGCAGCGTAGGTGCACTAGCGGGAAATGAGCAGTTCTTC | CASSVGALAGNEQFF
TRBJ2-7 | . | TRBV10-1 | TRBD2 | TGCGCCAGCAGTCCTAATGGACTAGCGGGGAACGAGCAGTACTTC | CASSPNGLAGNEQYF
TRBJ2-3 | . | TRBV30 | TRBD1 | TGTGCCTGGAGACAGTTTGGGACAGGGGTCGCAGATACGCAGTATTTT | CAWRQFGTGVADTQYF
TRBJ2-1 | . | TRBV27 | TRBD2 | TGTGCCAGCAGATCGGGACTAGCGGGGTTGGATGAGCAGTTCTTC | CASRSGLAGLDEQFF
TRBJ2-2 | . | TRBV9 | . | TGTGCCAGCAGCGTATCCCTCCCCGGGGAGCTGTTTTTT | CASSVSLPGELFF
TRBJ2-1 | . | TRBV11-2 | TRBD2 | TGTGCCAGCAGACATACAGCGGGAGCAAATGAGCAGTTCTTC | CASRHTAGANEQFF
TRBJ2-7 | . | TRBV5-1 | . | TGCGCCAGCAGCGGGGGGAACAGGGGCGAGCAGTACTTC | CASSGGNRGEQYF
TRBJ2-7 | once | TRBV10-1 | TRBD1 | TGCGCCAGCAGAAGGGACAGGGGGCGAGAGGGATACGAGCAGTACTTC | CASRRDRGREGYEQYF
TRBJ1-3 | . | TRBV7-9 | . | TGTGCCAGCAGCTTAGGGGGCTTCTCTGGAAACACCATATATTTT | CASSLGGFSGNTIYF
TRBJ2-3 | . | TRBV29-1 | . | TGCAGCGTTGGGAGCCGCACAGATACGCAGTATTTT | CSVGSRTDTQYF
TRBJ2-5 | . | TRBV18 | TRBD2 | TGTGCCAGCTCTCCTCTAGCGGGAGGAGAGACCCAGTACTTC | CASSPLAGGETQYF
TRBJ2-5 | . | TRBV6-5 | . | TGTGCCAGCAGGCGAACAGGGCAAGAGACCCAGTACTTC | CASRRTGQETQYF
TRBJ1-5 | once | TRBV7-2 | TRBD1 | TGTGCCAGCAGCACCACTGACAGGGTTGGGCAGCCCCAGCATTTT | CASSTTDRVGQPQHF
TRBJ2-7 | . | TRBV5-1 | . | TGCGCCAGCAGCTTGGTCGGGAAGTCAGAGCAGTACTTC | CASSLVGKSEQYF
TRBJ1-1 | few | TRBV7-9 | TRBD1 | TGTGCCAGCAGCTTAATCTTCGGGACAGAGAACACTGAAGCTTTCTTT | CASSLIFGTENTEAFF
TRBJ2-3 | . | TRBV7-8 | . | TGTGCCAGCAGCCCCGTGGCTGGTACGCAGTATTTT | CASSPVAGTQYF
TRBJ1-1 | . | TRBV2 | . | TGTGCCAGCAGTGAATCTCCGACGCGCACTGAAGCTTTCTTT | CASSESPTRTEAFF
TRBJ1-6 | . | TRBV6-1 | . | TGTGCCAGCAAACCGGGACATAATAATTCACCCCTCCACTTT | CASKPGHNNSPLHF
TRBJ2-1 | . | TRBV28 | TRBD2 | TGTGCCAGCAGTCCACCGGGACTAGGTTCCGATGAGCAGTTCTTC | CASSPPGLGSDEQFF
TRBJ2-3 | . | TRBV6-5 | TRBD1 | TGTGCCAGCAGTTCCGGACAGGGTTACGATACGCAGTATTTT | CASSSGQGYDTQYF
TRBJ2-7 | . | TRBV5-3 | . | TGTGCCAGAAGCCCCCGGGGGGACAGGTCCTACGAGCAGTACTTC | CARSPRGDRSYEQYF
TRBJ2-7 | . | TRBV10-3 | . | TGTGCCATCAGTGGGGGACACTACGAGCAGTACTTC | CAISGGHYEQYF
TRBJ2-5 | . | TRBV11-2 | TRBD1 | TGTGCCAGCAGCTTTGCCGGGACAGGGGCAGAGACCCAGTACTTC | CASSFAGTGAETQYF
TRBJ2-5 | . | TRBV10-1 | TRBD2 | TGCGCCAGCAGTGAGTCTAGCGGGCAAGAGACCCAGTACTTC | CASSESSGQETQYF
TRBJ1-1 | few | TRBV6-5 | . | TGTGCCAGCAGTTTGGAAATCGGGAACACTGAAGCTTTCTTT | CASSLEIGNTEAFF
TRBJ2-3 | . | TRBV5-4 | TRBD2 | TGTGCCAGCAGCTCTAAGCGGGAGCCGAGCACAGATACGCAGTATTTT | CASSSKREPSTDTQYF
TRBJ1-4 | . | TRBV6-5 | . | TGTGCCAGCAGGCCCGGGACGGTTAATGAAAAACTGTTTTTT | CASRPGTVNEKLFF
TRBJ2-1 | few | TRBV7-8 | . | TGTGCCAGCAGCTTAGGGCTAGCGAAGAGTGAGCAGTTCTTC | CASSLGLAKSEQFF
TRBJ2-2 | few | TRBV9 | . | TGTGCCAGCAGCGGAGAAACTAGCAACACCGGGGAGCTGTTTTTT | CASSGETSNTGELFF
TRBJ1-2 | . | TRBV2 | TRBD1 | TGTGCCGGGGGTAGCGGGACAGGAACTATGGACGGCTACACCTTC | CAGGSGTGTMDGYTF
TRBJ2-5 | . | TRBV6-5 | . | TGTGCCACCTCCTCGACCCAAGAGACCCAGTACTTC | CATSSTQETQYF
TRBJ1-2 | . | TRBV5-6 | . | TGTGCCAGCAGCCCAACAGGTCGGGGCTACACCTTC | CASSPTGRGYTF
TRBJ1-1 | . | TRBV18 | TRBD1 | TGTGCCAGCGGGCAAAACAGGGGTGGCACTGAAGCTTTCTTT | CASGQNRGGTEAFF
TRBJ2-1 | few | TRBV6-4 | TRBD2 | TGTGCCAGCAGTTCCGGGACTAGCGGGATTGGTGAGCAGTTCTTC | CASSSGTSGIGEQFF
TRBJ1-1 | once | TRBV2 | TRBD1 | TGTGCCAGCAGTCCGTCACAGGGGGCGGGTGAAGCTTTCTTT | CASSPSQGAGEAFF
TRBJ1-3 | . | TRBV7-9 | . | TGTGCCAGCAGCTTATTGGGAGCTGGAAACACCATATATTTT | CASSLLGAGNTIYF
TRBJ2-4 | . | TRBV6-1 | . | TGTGCCAGCATGGTGCAGAACCTAGCCAAAAACATTCAGTACTTC | CASMVQNLAKNIQYF
TRBJ1-1 | . | TRBV11-2 | . | TGTGCCAGCGGGGGACGTGAAGCTTTCTTT | CASGGREAFF
TRBJ1-2 | . | TRBV6-5 | . | TGTGCCAGCAGTACGAACAGGGAAAGGAACTATGGCTACACCTTC | CASSTNRERNYGYTF
TRBJ1-1 | . | TRBV18 | . | TGTGCCAGCTCATCACGAGGAGGCATGGGACTCACTGAAGCTTTCTTT | CASSSRGGMGLTEAFF
TRBJ2-5 | . | TRBV20-1 | . | TGCAGTGCGCCCCGAGAGACCCAGTACTTC | CSAPRETQYF
TRBJ2-5 | . | TRBV2 | TRBD1 | TGTGCCAGCAGTGAATGGACAGGGCGAGAGACCCAGTACTTC | CASSEWTGRETQYF
TRBJ2-2 | . | TRBV9 | TRBD1 | TGTGCCAGCAGCTCCCGACAGGGGGTCGCCGGGGAGCTGTTTTTT | CASSSRQGVAGELFF
TRBJ1-1 | . | TRBV5-1 | . | TGCGCCAGCAGCCCGTTCGGGGGGAGTGGAGCTTTCTTT | CASSPFGGSGAFF
TRBJ1-3 | many | TRBV2 | . | TGTGCCAGCAGTGAAGCAGGGGCTGGAAACACCATATATTTT | CASSEAGAGNTIYF
TRBJ1-5 | . | TRBV6-1 | TRBD1 | TGTGCCAGCAGCTCCCAGGGGGGATTCAATCAGCCCCAGCATTTT | CASSSQGGFNQPQHF
TRBJ2-3 | . | TRBV7-3 | TRBD2 | TGTGCCAGCAGCCCAAGGGATGCGGGGGGCCGCACAGATACGCAGTATTTT | CASSPRDAGGRTDTQYF
TRBJ2-5 | . | TRBV10-1 | TRBD2 | TGCGCCAGCAGCCACGGGACTAGCGGGGGGCGCGGGACCCAGTACTTC | CASSHGTSGGRGTQYF
TRBJ1-5 | . | TRBV19 | . | TGTGCCACTTCGGATGGGAATCAGCCCCAGCATTTT | CATSDGNQPQHF
TRBJ2-2 | once | TRBV2 | . | TGTGCCAGCAGCCCACGAGCCGGGTACGGGTGGTATTCCCCCGGGGAGCTGTTTTTT | CASSPRAGYGWYSPGELFF
TRBJ2-4 | . | TRBV9 | . | TGTGCCAGCAGCGCCGATCCCGTTTCAGGACAGAGGGGCAAAAACATTCAGTACTTC | CASSADPVSGQRGKNIQYF
TRBJ1-1 | . | TRBV5-1 | . | TGCGCCAGCAGCCTGGACAGTATCACGCTGCGGGGAGCTTTCTTT | CASSLDSITLRGAFF